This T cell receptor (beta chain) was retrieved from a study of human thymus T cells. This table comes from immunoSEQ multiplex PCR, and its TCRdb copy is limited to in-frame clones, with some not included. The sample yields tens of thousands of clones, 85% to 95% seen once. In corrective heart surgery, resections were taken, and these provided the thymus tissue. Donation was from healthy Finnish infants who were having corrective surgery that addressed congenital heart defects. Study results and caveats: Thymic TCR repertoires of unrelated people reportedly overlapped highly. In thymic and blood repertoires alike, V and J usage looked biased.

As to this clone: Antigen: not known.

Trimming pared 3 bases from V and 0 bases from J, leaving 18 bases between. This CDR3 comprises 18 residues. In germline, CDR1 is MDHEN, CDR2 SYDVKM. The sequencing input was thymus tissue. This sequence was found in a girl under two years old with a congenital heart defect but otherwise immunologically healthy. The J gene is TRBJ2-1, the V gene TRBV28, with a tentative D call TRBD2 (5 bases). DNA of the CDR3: TGTGCCAGCAGTTTCCCCACGCGGGCGAGTAGCTCCTACAATGAGCAGTTCTTC. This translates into CASSFPTRASSSYNEQFF.